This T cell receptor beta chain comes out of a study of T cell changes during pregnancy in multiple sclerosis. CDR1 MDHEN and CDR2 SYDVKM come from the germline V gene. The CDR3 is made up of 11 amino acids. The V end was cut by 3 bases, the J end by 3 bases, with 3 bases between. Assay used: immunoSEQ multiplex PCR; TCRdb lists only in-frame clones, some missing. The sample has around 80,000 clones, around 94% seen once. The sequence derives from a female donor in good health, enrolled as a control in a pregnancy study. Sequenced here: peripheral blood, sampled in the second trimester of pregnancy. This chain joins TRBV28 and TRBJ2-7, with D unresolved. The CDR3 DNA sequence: TGTGCCAGCAGTTTTAGCTACGAGCAGTACTTC. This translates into CASSFSYEQYF.